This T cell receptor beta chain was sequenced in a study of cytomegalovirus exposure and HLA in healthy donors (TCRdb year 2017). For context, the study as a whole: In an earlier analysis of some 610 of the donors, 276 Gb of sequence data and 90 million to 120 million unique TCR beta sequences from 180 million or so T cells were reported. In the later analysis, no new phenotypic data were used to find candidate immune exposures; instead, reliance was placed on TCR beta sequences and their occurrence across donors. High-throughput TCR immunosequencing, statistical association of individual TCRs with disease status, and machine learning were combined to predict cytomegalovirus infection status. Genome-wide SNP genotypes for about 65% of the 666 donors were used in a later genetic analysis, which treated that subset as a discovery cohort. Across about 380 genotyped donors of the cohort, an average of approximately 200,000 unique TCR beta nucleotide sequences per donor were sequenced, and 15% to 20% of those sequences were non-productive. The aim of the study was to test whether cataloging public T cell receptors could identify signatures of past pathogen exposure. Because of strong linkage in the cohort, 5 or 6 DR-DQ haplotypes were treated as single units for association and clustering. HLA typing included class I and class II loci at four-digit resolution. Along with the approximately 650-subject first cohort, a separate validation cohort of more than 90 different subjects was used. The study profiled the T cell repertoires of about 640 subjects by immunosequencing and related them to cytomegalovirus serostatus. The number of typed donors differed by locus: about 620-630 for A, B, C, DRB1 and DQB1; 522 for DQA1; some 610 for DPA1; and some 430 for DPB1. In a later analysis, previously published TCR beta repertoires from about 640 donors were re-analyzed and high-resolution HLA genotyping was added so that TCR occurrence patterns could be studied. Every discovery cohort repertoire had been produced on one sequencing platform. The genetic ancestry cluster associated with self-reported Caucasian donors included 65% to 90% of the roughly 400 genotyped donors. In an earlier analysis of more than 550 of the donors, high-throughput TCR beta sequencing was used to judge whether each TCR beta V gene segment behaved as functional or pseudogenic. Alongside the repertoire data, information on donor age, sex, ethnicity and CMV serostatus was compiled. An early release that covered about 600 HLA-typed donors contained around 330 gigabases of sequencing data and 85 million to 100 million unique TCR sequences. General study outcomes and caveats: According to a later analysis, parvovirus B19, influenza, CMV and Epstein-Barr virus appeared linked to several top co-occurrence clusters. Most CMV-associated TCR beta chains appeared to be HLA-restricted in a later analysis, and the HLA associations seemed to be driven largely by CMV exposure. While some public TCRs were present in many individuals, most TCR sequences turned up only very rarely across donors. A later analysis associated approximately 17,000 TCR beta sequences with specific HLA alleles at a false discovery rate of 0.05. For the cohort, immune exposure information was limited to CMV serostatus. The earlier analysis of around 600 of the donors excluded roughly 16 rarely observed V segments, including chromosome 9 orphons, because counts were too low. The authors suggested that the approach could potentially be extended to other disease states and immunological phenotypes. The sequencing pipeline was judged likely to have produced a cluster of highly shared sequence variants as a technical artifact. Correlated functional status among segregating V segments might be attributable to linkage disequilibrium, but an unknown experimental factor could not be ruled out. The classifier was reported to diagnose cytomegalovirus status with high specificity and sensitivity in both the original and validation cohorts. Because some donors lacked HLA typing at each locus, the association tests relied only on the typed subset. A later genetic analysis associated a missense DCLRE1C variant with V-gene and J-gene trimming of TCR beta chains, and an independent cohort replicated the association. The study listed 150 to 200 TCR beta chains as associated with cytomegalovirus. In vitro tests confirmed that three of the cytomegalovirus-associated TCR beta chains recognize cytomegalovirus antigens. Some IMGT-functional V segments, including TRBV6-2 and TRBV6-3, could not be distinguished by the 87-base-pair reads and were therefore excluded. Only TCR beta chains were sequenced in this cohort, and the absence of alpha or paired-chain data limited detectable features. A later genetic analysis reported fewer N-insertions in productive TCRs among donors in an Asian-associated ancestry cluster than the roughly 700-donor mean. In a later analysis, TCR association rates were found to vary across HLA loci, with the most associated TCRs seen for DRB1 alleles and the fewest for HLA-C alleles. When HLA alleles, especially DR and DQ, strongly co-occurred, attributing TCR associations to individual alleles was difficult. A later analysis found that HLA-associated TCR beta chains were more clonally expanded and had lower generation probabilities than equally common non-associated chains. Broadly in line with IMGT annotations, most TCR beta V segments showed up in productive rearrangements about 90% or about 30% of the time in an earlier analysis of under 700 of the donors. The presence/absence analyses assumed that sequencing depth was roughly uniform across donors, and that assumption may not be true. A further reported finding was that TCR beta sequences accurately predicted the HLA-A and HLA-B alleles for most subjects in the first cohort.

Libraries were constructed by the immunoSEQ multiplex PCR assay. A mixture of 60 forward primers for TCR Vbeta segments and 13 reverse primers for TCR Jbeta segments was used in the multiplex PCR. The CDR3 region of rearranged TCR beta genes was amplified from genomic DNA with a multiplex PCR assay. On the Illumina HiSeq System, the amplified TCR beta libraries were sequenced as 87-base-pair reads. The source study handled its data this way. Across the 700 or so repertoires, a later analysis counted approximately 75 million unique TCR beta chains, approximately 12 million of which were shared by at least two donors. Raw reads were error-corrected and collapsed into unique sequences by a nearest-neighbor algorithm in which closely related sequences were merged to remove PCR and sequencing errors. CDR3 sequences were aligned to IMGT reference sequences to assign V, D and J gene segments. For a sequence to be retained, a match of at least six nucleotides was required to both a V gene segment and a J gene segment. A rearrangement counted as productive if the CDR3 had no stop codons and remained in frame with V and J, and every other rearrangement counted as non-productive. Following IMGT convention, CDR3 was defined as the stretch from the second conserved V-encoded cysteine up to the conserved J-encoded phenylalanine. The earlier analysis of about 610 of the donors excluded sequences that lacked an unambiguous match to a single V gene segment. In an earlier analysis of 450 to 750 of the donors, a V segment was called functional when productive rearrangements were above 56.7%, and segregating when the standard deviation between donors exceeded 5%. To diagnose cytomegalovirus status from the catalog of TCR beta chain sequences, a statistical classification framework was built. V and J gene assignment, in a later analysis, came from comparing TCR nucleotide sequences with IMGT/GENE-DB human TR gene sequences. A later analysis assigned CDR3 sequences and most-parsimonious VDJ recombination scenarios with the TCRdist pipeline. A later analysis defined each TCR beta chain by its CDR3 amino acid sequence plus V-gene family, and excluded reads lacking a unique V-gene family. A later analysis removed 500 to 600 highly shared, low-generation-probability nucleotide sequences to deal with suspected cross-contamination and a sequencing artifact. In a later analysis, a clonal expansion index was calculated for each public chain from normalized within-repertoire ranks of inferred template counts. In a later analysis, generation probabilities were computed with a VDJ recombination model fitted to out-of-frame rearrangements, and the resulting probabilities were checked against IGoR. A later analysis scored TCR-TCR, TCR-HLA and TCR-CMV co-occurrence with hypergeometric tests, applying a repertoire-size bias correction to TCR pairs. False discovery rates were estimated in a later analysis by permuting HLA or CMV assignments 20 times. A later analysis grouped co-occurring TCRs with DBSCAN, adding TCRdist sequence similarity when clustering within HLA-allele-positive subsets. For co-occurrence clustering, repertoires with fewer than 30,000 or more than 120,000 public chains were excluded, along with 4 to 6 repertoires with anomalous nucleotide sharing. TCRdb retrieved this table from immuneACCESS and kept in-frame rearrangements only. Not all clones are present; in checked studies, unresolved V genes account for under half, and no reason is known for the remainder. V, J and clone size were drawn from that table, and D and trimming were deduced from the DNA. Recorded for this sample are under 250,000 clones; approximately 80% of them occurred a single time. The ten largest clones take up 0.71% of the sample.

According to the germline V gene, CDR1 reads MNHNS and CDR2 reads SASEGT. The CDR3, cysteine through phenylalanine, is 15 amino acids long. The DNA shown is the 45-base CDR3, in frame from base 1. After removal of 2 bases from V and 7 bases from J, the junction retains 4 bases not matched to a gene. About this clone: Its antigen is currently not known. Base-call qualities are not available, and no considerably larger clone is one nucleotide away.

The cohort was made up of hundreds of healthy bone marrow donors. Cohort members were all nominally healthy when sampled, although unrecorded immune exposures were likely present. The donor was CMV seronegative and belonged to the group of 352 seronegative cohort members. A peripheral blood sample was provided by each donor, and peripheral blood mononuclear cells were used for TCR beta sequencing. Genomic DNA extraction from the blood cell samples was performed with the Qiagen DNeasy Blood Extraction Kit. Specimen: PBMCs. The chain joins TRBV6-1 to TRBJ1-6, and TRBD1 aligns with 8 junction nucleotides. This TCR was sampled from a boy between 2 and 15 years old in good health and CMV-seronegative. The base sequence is TGTGCCAGCAGTGAAAAGACAGGGGACAATTCACCCCTCCACTTT. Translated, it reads CASSEKTGDNSPLHF.